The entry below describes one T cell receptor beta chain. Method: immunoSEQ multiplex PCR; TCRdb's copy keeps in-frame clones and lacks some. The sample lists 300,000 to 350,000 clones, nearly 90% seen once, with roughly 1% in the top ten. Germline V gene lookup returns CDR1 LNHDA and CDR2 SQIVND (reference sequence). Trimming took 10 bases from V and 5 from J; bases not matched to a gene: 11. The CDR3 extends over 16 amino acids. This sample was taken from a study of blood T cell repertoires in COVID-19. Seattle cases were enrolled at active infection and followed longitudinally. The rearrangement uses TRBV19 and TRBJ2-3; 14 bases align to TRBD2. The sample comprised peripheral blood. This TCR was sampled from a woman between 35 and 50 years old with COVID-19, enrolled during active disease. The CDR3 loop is CATSTFGTSGRDTQYF. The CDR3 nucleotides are TGTGCCACCTCGACCTTCGGGACTAGCGGGAGAGATACGCAGTATTTT.